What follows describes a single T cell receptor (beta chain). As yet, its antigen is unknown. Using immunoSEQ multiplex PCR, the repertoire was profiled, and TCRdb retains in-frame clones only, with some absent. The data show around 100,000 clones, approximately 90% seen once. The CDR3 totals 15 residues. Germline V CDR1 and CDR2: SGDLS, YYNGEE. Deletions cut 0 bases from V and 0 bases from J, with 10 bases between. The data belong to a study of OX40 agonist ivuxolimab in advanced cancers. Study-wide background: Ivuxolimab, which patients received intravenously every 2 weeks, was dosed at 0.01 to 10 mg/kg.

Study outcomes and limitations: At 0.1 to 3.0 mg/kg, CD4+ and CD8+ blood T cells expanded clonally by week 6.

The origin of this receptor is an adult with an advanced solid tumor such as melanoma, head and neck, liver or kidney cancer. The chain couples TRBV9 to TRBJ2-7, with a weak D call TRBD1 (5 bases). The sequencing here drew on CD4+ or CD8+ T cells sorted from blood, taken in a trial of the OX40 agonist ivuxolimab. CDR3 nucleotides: TGTGCCAGCAGCGTAGGGGGCAGTTACTCCTACGAGCAGTACTTC. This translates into CASSVGGSYSYEQYF.